This T cell receptor beta chain originates from a study of blood T cells in healthy people across ages. Study outcomes and limitations: It was the long-lived donors that had more naive CD4+ cells and higher diversity than aged donors.

For the second PCR, which ran for about 7 to 11 cycles, a sample-barcoded 5' primer and a J-beta primer mix were used. Tags on each cDNA molecule came from a template-switch adaptor with 12 random nucleotides. TCRdb fed the 5' RACE reads into MiXCR, producing one record per CDR3 protein. The table lists 850,000 to 1,300,000 distinct CDR3 sequences, more than 40% of them singletons. V was pared by 2 bases and J by 7 bases, with 8 bases of the junction left unmatched. The CDR3 runs 15 residues. Germline V lookup: CDR1 SGHRS, CDR2 YFSETQ. A few counts support this clonotype. As yet, its antigen is unknown.

The sequenced sample consisted of blood. The chain is built from TRBV5-1 and TRBJ2-1; 8 bases fit TRBD1. The sequence was collected from a woman aged 60-75 years in good health. Here the CDR3 reads CASSLSQGARNEQFF. CDR3 nucleotide sequence: TGCGCCAGCAGCTTAAGTCAGGGGGCGCGGAATGAGCAGTTCTTC.